This T cell receptor beta chain was documented in a study of blood T cells in healthy people across ages. Alongside a J-beta primer mix, a sample-barcoded 5' primer served in a second PCR lasting roughly 7 to 11 cycles. One entry per CDR3 protein results from TCRdb running MiXCR on the 5' RACE reads. The repertoire holds approximately 690,000 distinct CDR3 sequences, with approximately 59% as singletons. On this clonotype: The antigen remains unidentified. Germline and junction disagree at one end, which may indicate a read error.

Findings of the study overall: Getting older went along with TCR beta diversity per million T cells dropping roughly linearly.

The TCR was taken from a man aged 60 to 75 in good health. What was sequenced was blood.

In DNA, the CDR3 is TGTGCCAGCAGGGGTACCCGGGGGGGGTACAGTGAGCAGTTCTTC. Protein product: CASRGTRGGYSEQFF. The chain carries TRBV6-5 and TRBJ2-1, with 8 bases aligning to TRBD2. The CDR3 has 15 residues. Germline V gene sequence: CDR1 MNHEY, CDR2 SVGAGI.